The 2 T cell receptor beta chains given below trace back to one sample, sequenced in a study of blood T cell repertoires in COVID-19. Profiling relied on immunoSEQ multiplex PCR, and the TCRdb table lists in-frame clones only, not all of them. Of 150,000 to 200,000 clones listed, approximately 89% were seen once; the top ten hold approximately 2.5%. The source material was PBMCs or T cells enriched from blood (not recorded which). Receptor source: a woman aged 40 to 55 with acute COVID-19.

The V gene is TRBV2, the J gene TRBJ2-5, with D perhaps TRBD2 (6 bases). V was shortened by 7 bases and J by 2 bases, with 8 bases between the two germline ends. CDR1 and CDR2 from the germline V gene are SNHLY and FYNNEI. The CDR3 extends over 12 amino acids. This CDR3 is CASNSGQETQYF. CDR3 DNA: TGTGCCAGCAATAGCGGACAAGAGACCCAGTACTTC.

The rearrangement links TRBV27 to TRBJ1-1, with D possibly TRBD1 on 6 matching bases. Germline V CDR1 and CDR2: MNHEY, SMNVEV (reference sequence). V was trimmed by 6 bases and J by 7 bases, leaving 15 bases between them. The CDR3 is 13 residues long. CDR3 coding DNA: TGTGCCAGCAGAGGGACAATCAGGGGTGAAGCTTTCTTT. It encodes CASRGTIRGEAFF.